This T cell receptor (beta chain) originates from a study of blood T cells in healthy people across ages. Whole-study findings and limits: Across samples, TCR beta diversity tracked strongly with naive T cell percentage. With age, beta diversity per million T cells declined roughly linearly, significantly by roughly 40.

Together with a sample-barcoded 5' primer, a J-beta primer mix was included in a second PCR lasting about 7 to 11 cycles. The template-switch adaptor was a 5' adaptor with 12 random nucleotides. It tagged each cDNA molecule. TCRdb itself ran the 5' RACE reads through MiXCR, one entry per CDR3 protein. Here the sample spans over a million distinct CDR3 sequences, approximately 59% being singletons. Notes on this clonotype: Its antigen is still unknown.

Extracted total RNA amounted to at least 5.5 micrograms for each sample. Between the trimmed V and J ends, which lost 8 bases and 7 bases, there was a span of 11 bases. Germline loops: CDR1 MNHNS, CDR2 SASEGT. This CDR3 spans 11 amino acids. The chain combines TRBV6-1 with TRBJ2-5; D is ambiguous. The sample comprised blood. This clonotype was sampled from a man aged 18 to 30 in good health. This chain's CDR3 is CASDLRTTQYF. CDR3 sequence (DNA): TGTGCCAGCGACCTAAGGACGACCCAGTACTTC.